These 26 T cell receptor beta chains originate from one sample sequenced in a study of Graves' ophthalmopathy and Graves' hyperthyroidism. The TCR beta CDR3 regions underwent amplification from RNA transcripts. HTBI primers were used in a first-round RT-PCR, which preceded a second-round multiplex PCR. TCRdb ran MiXCR on the multiplex PCR reads and lists one entry per CDR3 protein. Among approximately 640,000 distinct CDR3 sequences, about two fifths were seen once, and the ten largest hold roughly 3.5%. Material: peripheral blood. The source of these receptors is an adult man with Graves' ophthalmopathy.

This clonotype showed up just a few times. V and J are TRBV12-3 or TRBV12-4 and TRBJ2-7; D gene ambiguous. The CDR3 length is 12 residues. V was shortened by 4 bases and J by 5 bases, with 9 bases between the two germline ends. The CDR3 reads CASSSGAHEQYF. The CDR3 DNA reads as TGTGCCAGCAGTTCCGGCGCCCACGAGCAGTACTTC.

This clonotype was observed many times. The gene calls are TRBV7-3 and TRBJ2-2; unclear D gene. Trimming cost V 7 bases and J 6 bases, with 12 bases left between them. The CDR3 has 13 residues. Per germline, CDR1 SGHTA and CDR2 FQGTGA. The CDR3 coding sequence is TGTGCCAGCAAAGATGGGTTGGCCGGGGAGCTGTTTTTT. It translates to CASKDGLAGELFF.

This clonotype has ten or more counts. The V call is TRBV5-5, the J call TRBJ2-7; possibly TRBD1 for D (5 bases). Germline V CDR1 and CDR2: SGHKS, YYEKEE (reference sequence). V lost 0 bases and J lost 4, with 11 bases in between. CDR3 length: 14 residues. DNA for the CDR3: TGTGCCAGCAGCTTGGTCCACAGGCAGTACGAGCAGTACTTC. It encodes CASSLVHRQYEQYF.

This clonotype showed up many times. This sequence joins TRBV2 and TRBJ1-5; 11 nucleotides line up with TRBD1. CDR1 SNHLY and CDR2 FYNNEI come from the germline V gene. The J segment lost 5 bases and the V segment lost 7 bases, leaving 4 bases of the junction unmatched. The length of the CDR3 is 14 residues. The CDR3 DNA reads as TGTGCCAGCACTGGACAGGGGGCTCATCAGCCCCAGCATTTT. Encoded protein: CASTGQGAHQPQHF.

The chain uses TRBV10-3 and TRBJ1-6, with 9 bases lining up with TRBD1. Germline V lookup: CDR1 ENHRY, CDR2 SYGVKD. The CDR3 is 14 amino acids. J was trimmed by 7 bases and V by 4 bases; bases with no gene match: 2. DNA for the CDR3: TGTGCCATCAGTGTTGGACAGGGGAATTCACCCCTCCACTTT. Translated: CAISVGQGNSPLHF.

This clonotype has a count of ten or more. The chain links TRBV5-1 to TRBJ2-7; 10 bases match TRBD1. This CDR3 has 15 residues. The ends lost 3 bases at V and 1 base at J; junction bases unmatched: 4. The germline V gene has CDR1 SGHRS and CDR2 YFSETQ. DNA for the CDR3: TGCGCCAGCAGCTCCGGACAGGGGGAATCCTACGAGCAGTACTTC. Its translation is CASSSGQGESYEQYF.

This clonotype has only a few counts. The chain employs TRBV6-2 or TRBV6-3 and TRBJ2-6; TRBD2 matches 9 bases. The V segment lost 8 bases and the J segment 1 base; nucleotides outside the gene matches: 6. Germline values: CDR1 MNHEY, CDR2 SVGEGT. The CDR3 sequence is 16 residues long. CDR3 loop: CASAGGAKSGANVLTF. The CDR3 region has the DNA TGTGCCAGCGCGGGGGGGGCCAAGTCTGGGGCCAACGTCCTGACTTTC.

This chain uses TRBV29-1 with TRBJ2-5, with 10 bases fitting TRBD2. In germline, CDR1 is SQVTM, CDR2 ANQGSEA. The V and J ends lost 4 bases and 5 bases, in that order; junction bases with no gene match: 7. The CDR3 has 14 amino acids. As DNA, the CDR3 is TGCAGCGTTGTACTAGCGGGGTTCGTGGAGACCCAGTACTTC. This translates into CSVVLAGFVETQYF.

This sequence joins TRBV7-2 and TRBJ2-5; D remains ambiguous. V shed 1 base and J shed 2 bases, with 11 bases lying between them. There are 15 residues in the CDR3. Looked up from germline, CDR1 is SGHTA and CDR2 is FQGNSA. The CDR3 region has the DNA TGTGCCAGCAGCTTAGTCTTGCAGGATCAAGAGACCCAGTACTTC. Translated, it gives CASSLVLQDQETQYF.

There are many counts of this clonotype. The gene calls are TRBV7-7 and TRBJ2-5; D assignment may be TRBD1 or TRBD2 (5 bases each). V lost 4 bases, J lost 1 base, and 10 bases lay in between. The CDR3 length is 14 residues. Germline-derived CDR1 and CDR2 are SSHAT and FNYEAQ (reference sequence). CDR3 residues: CASSSGPTQETQYF. CDR3 nucleotide sequence: TGTGCCAGCAGCTCGGGACCGACCCAAGAGACCCAGTACTTC.

The chain employs TRBV29-1 and TRBJ2-6; D may correspond to TRBD1 or TRBD2 (5 bases each). This CDR3 is 16 amino acids long. Germline V gene sequence: CDR1 SQVTM, CDR2 ANQGSEA. V lost 4 bases, J lost 2 bases, and 15 bases lay in between. This chain's CDR3 is CSVGGKSNTGANVLTF. The CDR3 coding sequence is TGCAGCGTTGGGGGGAAGAGTAACACTGGGGCCAACGTCCTGACTTTC.

This clonotype was seen at least ten times. The genes are TRBV12-3 or TRBV12-4 and TRBJ1-2, with TRBD1 matching over 8 bases. V trimming: 7 bases; J trimming: 6 bases; junction bases outside the gene matches: 7. The CDR3 consists of 13 residues. The CDR3 bases are TGTGCCAGCAAGCCCCCAGGGGGCAATGGCTACACCTTC. Amino acids: CASKPPGGNGYTF.

In this sample, this clonotype turned up many times. The chain is built from TRBV2 and TRBJ2-5; no reliable D call. The CDR3 is made up of 12 amino acids. Trimming took 9 bases from V and 4 from J, leaving 12 bases between them. Germline V gene sequence: CDR1 SNHLY, CDR2 FYNNEI. The CDR3 region has the DNA TGTGCCAGTTGTCAGGAAGCAGAGACCCAGTACTTC. Amino acids: CASCQEAETQYF.

The rearrangement uses TRBV6-1 and TRBJ2-7; possibly TRBD1 or TRBD2 for D (6 bases each). Trimming stripped 8 bases from V and 3 bases from J, with 14 bases between. The CDR3 totals 13 residues. Looked up from germline, CDR1 is MNHNS and CDR2 is SASEGT. The CDR3 spells CASGGGAVYEQYF. The CDR3 region has the DNA TGTGCCAGCGGGGGCGGGGCAGTCTACGAGCAGTACTTC.

Points on this clonotype: It is likely a read error, because the conserved phenylalanine at the end of the CDR3 is missing. Because the CDR3's place on the DNA is in doubt, the DNA is left out and the CDR3 is given as listed by TCRdb. The chain employs TRBV7-2 and TRBJ2-6; the table's D call, TRBD2, has no DNA check behind it. The CDR3 comprises 11 residues, both ends counted. CDR1 SGHTA and CDR2 FQGNSA come from the germline V gene. The CDR3: CASSPKGDGRL.

This sequence joins TRBV10-3 and TRBJ1-1; no clear D. The CDR3 spans 14 residues. V lost 4 bases and J 0 bases, leaving 9 bases between the germline ends. Germline lookup yields CDR1 ENHRY and CDR2 SYGVKD. In DNA, the CDR3 is TGTGCCATCAGTGCCGGGAACCTGAACACTGAAGCTTTCTTT. It translates to CAISAGNLNTEAFF.

This clonotype was picked up a small number of times. This chain uses TRBV19 with TRBJ2-2; TRBD1 agrees at 7 bases. This CDR3 is built from 15 residues. Germline V CDR1 and CDR2: LNHDA, SQIVND (reference sequence). With 1 base clipped from V and 1 base from J, the junction kept 0 bases outside the gene matches. Here the CDR3 DNA reads TGTGCCAGTAGTATAGGGACAGGGAACACCGGGGAGCTGTTTTTT. As protein: CASSIGTGNTGELFF.

This clonotype was counted many times. The chain recombines TRBV6-6 with TRBJ2-7, with TRBD2 as a possible D gene (5 bases). Per germline, CDR1 MNHNY and CDR2 SVGAGI (reference sequence). The CDR3 spans 13 residues. The V and J ends lost 1 base and 7 bases respectively, with 11 bases between them. CDR3 sequence (DNA): TGTGCCAGCAGTTACTTGCGGGCCAATGAGCAGTACTTC. The encoded protein is CASSYLRANEQYF.

J is TRBJ1-1 and V is TRBV10-2; TRBD1 is a possible D gene (5 bases). CDR1 is WSHSY, CDR2 SAAADI, per germline. This CDR3 spans 14 amino acids. Between the trimmed V and J ends, which lost 0 bases and 6 bases, there was a span of 11 bases. This CDR3 reads CASSESTGGAEAFF. As DNA, the CDR3 is TGCGCCAGCAGTGAGTCAACAGGCGGAGCTGAAGCTTTCTTT.

The chain uses TRBV7-9 and TRBJ1-5; a possible D gene is TRBD1 (5 bases). V lost 1 base to trimming and J lost 7 bases, with 14 bases between them. The CDR3 is 15 residues long. CDR1 and CDR2 from the germline V gene are SEHNR and FQNEAQ (reference sequence). The CDR3 DNA follows: TGTGCCAGCAGCTTAGGGGTCAGGGAAGGCCAGCCCCAGCATTTT. Translating it yields CASSLGVREGQPQHF.

As for this clonotype: A read error is likely, as this CDR3 ends without the conserved phenylalanine or tryptophan. The chain links TRBV24-1 to TRBJ1-1, with 7 bases aligning to TRBD1. The germline V gene has CDR1 KGHDR and CDR2 SFDVKD. This CDR3 contains 14 residues. The junction had 4 bases not matched to a gene; V was cut back by 5 bases and J by 2 bases. Written as DNA, the CDR3 is TGTGCCACCAGTGCGACAGGGAGAAACACTGAAGCTTTCTTA. Translated, it gives CATSATGRNTEAFL.

This clonotype showed up many times. The gene calls are TRBV9 and TRBJ1-1; D is possibly TRBD1 (6 bases). This CDR3 is 16 amino acids long. The germline CDR1 and CDR2 sequences are SGDLS and YYNGEE. Trimming removed 2 bases from V and 2 bases from J, with 16 bases in between. Written as DNA, the CDR3 is TGTGCCAGCAGCGTCGAACCCACAGGGTTAAACACTGAAGCTTTCTTT. It encodes CASSVEPTGLNTEAFF.

The chain carries TRBV10-2 and TRBJ2-5; D gene unclear. The CDR3 totals 14 residues. Per the germline V gene, CDR1 is WSHSY and CDR2 is SAAADI. V was clipped by 3 bases and J by 9 bases, with 17 bases between them. CDR3 residues: CASSDIYSNQPQYF. CDR3 DNA: TGCGCCAGCAGTGACATTTATAGCAATCAGCCCCAGTACTTC.

The rearrangement uses TRBV25-1 and TRBJ2-7; 8 positions match TRBD2. Losses at the gene ends were 5 bases for V and 0 bases for J; bases not matched to a gene: 6. Germline values: CDR1 MGHDK, CDR2 SYGVNS. The CDR3 consists of 15 residues. CDR3 coding DNA: TGTGCCAGCAGTTACGCAGGGACTAGCTCCTACGAGCAGTACTTC. It encodes CASSYAGTSSYEQYF.

In regard to this clonotype: This clone may be a read error of a much larger clone one base away. J is TRBJ2-7 and V is TRBV7-2, with D unresolved. Germline V gives CDR1 SGHTA, CDR2 FQGNSA. The CDR3 covers 14 residues. Written as DNA, the CDR3 is TGTGCCAGCAGCCCCTTCGTTAGCTCCTACGAGGAGTACTTC. Amino acids: CASSPFVSSYEEYF.

This clonotype was detected only once. The chain links TRBV25-1 to TRBJ1-2; 10 bases agree with TRBD1. The germline V gene has CDR1 MGHDK and CDR2 SYGVNS. Unmatched junction bases numbered 4, after V lost 4 bases and J lost 5 bases. The CDR3 length is 14 residues. CDR3 in amino acids: CASSARDRGYGYTF. The CDR3 DNA sequence: TGTGCCAGCAGTGCCCGGGACAGGGGATATGGCTACACCTTC.